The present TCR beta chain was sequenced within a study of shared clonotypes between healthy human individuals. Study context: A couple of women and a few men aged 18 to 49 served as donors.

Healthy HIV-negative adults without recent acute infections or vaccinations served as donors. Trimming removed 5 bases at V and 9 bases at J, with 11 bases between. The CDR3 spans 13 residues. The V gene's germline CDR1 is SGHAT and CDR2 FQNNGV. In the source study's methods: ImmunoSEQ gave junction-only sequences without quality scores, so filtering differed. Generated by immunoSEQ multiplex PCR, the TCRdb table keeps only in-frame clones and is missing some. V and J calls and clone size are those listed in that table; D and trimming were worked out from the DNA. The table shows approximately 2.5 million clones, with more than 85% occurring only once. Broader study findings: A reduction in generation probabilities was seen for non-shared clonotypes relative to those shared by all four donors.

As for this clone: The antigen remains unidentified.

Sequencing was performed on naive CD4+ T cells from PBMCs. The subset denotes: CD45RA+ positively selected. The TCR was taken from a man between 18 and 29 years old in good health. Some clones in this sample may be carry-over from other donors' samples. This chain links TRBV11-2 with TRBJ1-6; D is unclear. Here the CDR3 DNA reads TGTGCCAGCAGCCCTTGGATCGGTTCACCCCTCCACTTT. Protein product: CASSPWIGSPLHF.